These T cell receptor beta chains were read from a single sample in a study of response to subunit inactivated influenza vaccine. TCRdb processed the RT-PCR reads anew with MiXCR; each CDR3 protein has one entry. The table records 700,000 to 800,000 distinct CDR3 sequences, under 20% of them present only once. The specimen was PBMCs from blood, collected 5 days after vaccination. The receptor source for this set is a middle-aged man who received an inactivated influenza vaccine. CDR3s include the opening cysteine and the closing phenylalanine or tryptophan. D genes are given only for firm matches. The size field is filled for only some rows; it gives once, few, many or a size class.

j_call: TRBJ1-5
d_call: .
v_call: TRBV20-1
clone_size: .
cdr3_aa: CSARVGLTQPQHF
cdr3_nt: TGCAGTGCTAGAGTGGGGTTGACTCAGCCCCAGCATTTT

j_call: TRBJ2-2
d_call: .
v_call: TRBV21-1
clone_size: .
cdr3_aa: CASSPCCSPGQENTGELFF
cdr3_nt: TGTGCCAGCAGCCCCTGTTGTAGCCCGGGACAGGAGAACACCGGGGAGCTGTTTTTT

j_call: TRBJ2-7
d_call: TRBD2
v_call: TRBV6-1
clone_size: .
cdr3_aa: CASSQTSGASYEQYF
cdr3_nt: TGTGCCAGCAGTCAGACTAGCGGGGCCTCCTACGAGCAGTACTTC

j_call: TRBJ2-3
d_call: .
v_call: TRBV5-5
clone_size: .
cdr3_aa: CASSLTVGDSSTDTQYF
cdr3_nt: TGTGCCAGCAGCTTGACGGTCGGGGACTCCAGCACAGATACGCAGTATTTT

j_call: TRBJ2-7
d_call: .
v_call: TRBV11-2
clone_size: few
cdr3_aa: CASSFPDSPYEQYF
cdr3_nt: TGTGCCAGCAGCTTCCCGGACAGTCCCTACGAGCAGTACTTC

j_call: TRBJ1-2
d_call: .
v_call: TRBV20-1
clone_size: few
cdr3_aa: CSARPAGRNYGYTF
cdr3_nt: TGCAGTGCTAGGCCCGCGGGCCGCAACTATGGCTACACCTTC

j_call: TRBJ1-6
d_call: .
v_call: TRBV15
clone_size: .
cdr3_aa: CATSFQGGSSPLHF
cdr3_nt: TGTGCCACCAGTTTTCAGGGCGGGAGTTCACCCCTCCACTTT

j_call: TRBJ1-1
d_call: .
v_call: TRBV20-1
clone_size: .
cdr3_aa: CSAGTTLDTEAFF
cdr3_nt: TGCAGTGCCGGAACGACTCTAGACACTGAAGCTTTCTTT

j_call: TRBJ2-3
d_call: .
v_call: TRBV20-1
clone_size: few
cdr3_aa: CSARSRTSTDTQYF
cdr3_nt: TGCAGTGCTAGATCACGGACAAGCACAGATACGCAGTATTTT

j_call: TRBJ2-7
d_call: TRBD2
v_call: TRBV5-1
clone_size: .
cdr3_aa: CASSLLAGGPLYEQYF
cdr3_nt: TGCGCCAGCAGCTTGCTAGCGGGAGGGCCTTTATACGAGCAGTACTTC

j_call: TRBJ2-7
d_call: .
v_call: TRBV18
clone_size: many
cdr3_aa: CASSPREFSYEQYF
cdr3_nt: TGTGCCAGCTCACCCCGCGAATTCTCCTACGAGCAGTACTTC

j_call: TRBJ2-7
d_call: .
v_call: TRBV4-1
clone_size: few
cdr3_aa: CASSQDWGATTYEQYF
cdr3_nt: TGCGCCAGCAGCCAAGATTGGGGGGCGACGACCTACGAGCAGTACTTC

j_call: TRBJ1-1
d_call: TRBD1
v_call: TRBV29-1
clone_size: few
cdr3_aa: CSVLDRGSNTEAFF
cdr3_nt: TGCAGCGTACTGGACAGGGGGTCGAACACTGAAGCTTTCTTT

j_call: TRBJ2-1
d_call: TRBD1
v_call: TRBV6-1
clone_size: .
cdr3_aa: CAITGQGTVVGQFF
cdr3_nt: TGTGCCATCACGGGACAGGGGACTGTTGTGGGGCAGTTCTTC

j_call: TRBJ2-6
d_call: TRBD1
v_call: TRBV6-2/TRBV6-3
clone_size: few
cdr3_aa: CASRTSGTGFAGANVLTF
cdr3_nt: TGTGCCAGCAGGACCTCCGGGACAGGATTTGCTGGGGCCAACGTCCTGACTTTC

j_call: TRBJ2-3
d_call: .
v_call: TRBV15
clone_size: many
cdr3_aa: CATGISPGDTQYF
cdr3_nt: TGTGCCACCGGGATCTCCCCGGGGGATACGCAGTATTTT

j_call: TRBJ2-2
d_call: TRBD2
v_call: TRBV25-1
clone_size: .
cdr3_aa: CASSESPGLAWNTGELFF
cdr3_nt: TGTGCCAGCAGTGAAAGCCCCGGACTAGCATGGAACACCGGGGAGCTGTTTTTT

j_call: TRBJ1-3
d_call: TRBD1
v_call: TRBV7-2
clone_size: .
cdr3_aa: CASSLLGGGTSGNTIYF
cdr3_nt: TGTGCCAGCAGCCTACTCGGAGGGGGCACCTCTGGAAACACCATATATTTT

j_call: TRBJ1-2
d_call: .
v_call: TRBV7-9
clone_size: few
cdr3_aa: CASSLGARGVHGYTF
cdr3_nt: TGTGCCAGCAGCTTAGGTGCCAGGGGTGTTCATGGCTACACCTTC

j_call: TRBJ2-1
d_call: .
v_call: TRBV20-1
clone_size: .
cdr3_aa: CSARDWDRNEQFF
cdr3_nt: TGCAGTGCTAGAGATTGGGATCGCAATGAGCAGTTCTTC

j_call: TRBJ2-7
d_call: TRBD1
v_call: TRBV20-1
clone_size: few
cdr3_aa: CSANPGQGPYEQYF
cdr3_nt: TGCAGTGCTAACCCGGGACAGGGTCCCTACGAGCAGTACTTC

j_call: TRBJ2-1
d_call: .
v_call: TRBV5-1
clone_size: few
cdr3_aa: CASSKADRSSYNEQFF
cdr3_nt: TGCGCCAGCAGCAAGGCCGACCGGAGCTCCTACAATGAGCAGTTCTTC

j_call: TRBJ2-7
d_call: .
v_call: TRBV18
clone_size: .
cdr3_aa: CASSPGGVRSYEQYF
cdr3_nt: TGTGCCAGCTCACCAGGGGGAGTGAGATCCTACGAGCAGTACTTC

j_call: TRBJ2-1
d_call: .
v_call: TRBV6-2/TRBV6-3
clone_size: .
cdr3_aa: CASSYVGPSGDEQFF
cdr3_nt: TGTGCCAGCAGTTACGTGGGCCCCAGCGGAGATGAGCAGTTCTTC

j_call: TRBJ2-7
d_call: .
v_call: TRBV20-1
clone_size: few
cdr3_aa: CSARGFFSYEQYF
cdr3_nt: TGCAGTGCTAGAGGTTTCTTTTCCTACGAGCAGTACTTC

j_call: TRBJ1-2
d_call: TRBD1
v_call: TRBV7-9
clone_size: .
cdr3_aa: CASSFDRDGYTF
cdr3_nt: TGTGCCAGCAGCTTCGACAGGGATGGCTACACCTTC

j_call: TRBJ2-7
d_call: .
v_call: TRBV14
clone_size: once
cdr3_aa: CASSPDSGYEQYF
cdr3_nt: TGTGCCAGCAGCCCGGACAGTGGGTACGAGCAGTACTTC

j_call: TRBJ1-4
d_call: TRBD1
v_call: TRBV28
clone_size: many
cdr3_aa: CASSDRVPTNEKLFF
cdr3_nt: TGTGCCAGCAGTGACAGGGTCCCAACTAATGAAAAACTGTTTTTT

j_call: TRBJ2-7
d_call: TRBD1
v_call: TRBV28
clone_size: few
cdr3_aa: CASRKATGSEQYF
cdr3_nt: TGTGCCAGCAGGAAAGCGACAGGGAGCGAGCAGTACTTC